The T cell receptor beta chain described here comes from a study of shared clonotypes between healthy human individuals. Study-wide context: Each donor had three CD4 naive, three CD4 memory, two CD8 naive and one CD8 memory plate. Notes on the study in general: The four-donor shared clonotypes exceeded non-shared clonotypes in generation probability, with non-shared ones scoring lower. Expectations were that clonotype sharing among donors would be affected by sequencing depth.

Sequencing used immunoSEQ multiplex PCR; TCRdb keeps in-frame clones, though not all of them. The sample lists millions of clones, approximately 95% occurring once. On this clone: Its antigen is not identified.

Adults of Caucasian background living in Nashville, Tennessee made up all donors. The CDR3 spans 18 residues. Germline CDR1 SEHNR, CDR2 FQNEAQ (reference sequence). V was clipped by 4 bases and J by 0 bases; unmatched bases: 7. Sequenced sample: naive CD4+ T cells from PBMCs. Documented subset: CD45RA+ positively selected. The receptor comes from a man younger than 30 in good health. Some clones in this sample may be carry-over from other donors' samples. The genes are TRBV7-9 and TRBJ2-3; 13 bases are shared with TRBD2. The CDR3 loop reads CASSSPGTSGASTDTQYF. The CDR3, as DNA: TGTGCCAGCAGCTCTCCCGGGACTAGCGGGGCTAGCACAGATACGCAGTATTTT.